The 20 T cell receptor beta chains given below trace back to one sample, sequenced in a study of CD8 T cells in ankylosing spondylitis. TCRdb recomputed calls from the 5' RACE reads with MiXCR, one row per CDR3 protein. The table has under 300,000 distinct CDR3 sequences, roughly 10% seen once; the top ten hold 6% to 7.5%. The specimen sequenced was blood, either unsorted or a sorted T cell fraction (not recorded which). The source is a male donor with ankylosing spondylitis or in good health (not recorded which).

This clonotype has at least ten counts. The chain uses TRBV7-2 and TRBJ2-5; TRBD2 matches at 9 bases. CDR1 is SGHTA, CDR2 FQGNSA, per germline. This CDR3 has 16 amino acids. The junction had 10 bases not matched to a gene; V was cut back by 3 bases and J by 5 bases. CDR3 nucleotide sequence: TGTGCCAGCAGCTTGAGCTCTAGCGGGGTCCGGGAGACCCAGTACTTC. Encoded protein: CASSLSSSGVRETQYF.

The chain employs TRBV3-1 and TRBJ1-2, with D uncertain. The CDR3 consists of 16 residues. Germline V gene data show CDR1 as LGHDT and CDR2 as YNNKEL (reference sequence). V gave up 4 bases and J gave up 0 bases, with 15 bases separating them. Here the CDR3 reads CASSPPGFSANYGYTF. CDR3 sequence (DNA): TGTGCCAGCAGCCCCCCCGGCTTCTCAGCTAACTATGGCTACACCTTC. The full variable domain, in which reference TRBV3-1 and TRBJ1-2 provide the parts outside the CDR3, is DTAVSQTPKYLVTQMGNDKSIKCEQNLGHDTMYWYKQDSKKFLKIMFSYNNKELIINETVPNRFSPKSPDKAHLNLHINSLELGDSAVYFCASSPPGFSANYGYTFGSGTRLTVV.

This clonotype has ten or more counts. The J gene is TRBJ2-3, the V gene TRBV5-1; tentative D call: TRBD2 (6 bases). CDR3 length: 16 residues. The germline CDR1 and CDR2 sequences are SGHRS and YFSETQ. V gave up 4 bases and J gave up 2 bases, with 17 bases separating them. CDR3: CASSQWRGAPTDTQYF. The CDR3 DNA sequence: TGCGCCAGCAGCCAATGGAGGGGCGCTCCCACAGATACGCAGTATTTT.

This clonotype has a count of ten or more. The chain uses TRBV12-3 or TRBV12-4 and TRBJ2-7, with 11 bases fitting TRBD2. V trimming: 6 bases; J trimming: 6 bases; junction bases outside the gene matches: 7. This CDR3 is 14 amino acids long. The CDR3 nucleotides read TGTGCCAGCAGGCTTAGCGGGGGGGCCTCCGAGCAGTACTTC. Protein product: CASRLSGGASEQYF.

This clonotype was detected ten times or more. This sequence joins TRBV6-5 and TRBJ1-1; no definite D call. Germline CDR1 MNHEY, CDR2 SVGAGI. The germline V and J ends were trimmed by 8 bases and 1 base, with 8 bases remaining between them. CDR3 size: 12 residues. This chain's CDR3 is CASLGENTEAFF. The CDR3 DNA reads as TGTGCCAGCCTCGGCGAGAACACTGAAGCTTTCTTT.

This clonotype was counted at least ten times. This rearrangement joins TRBV12-3 or TRBV12-4 to TRBJ1-6; D might be TRBD1 (5 bases). V was trimmed by 5 bases and J by 10 bases, leaving 9 bases between them. The CDR3 consists of 12 residues. CDR3: CASSPDTSPLHF. The CDR3 DNA sequence: TGTGCCAGCAGTCCGGACACCTCACCCCTCCACTTT.

The V gene is TRBV25-1, the J gene TRBJ2-3, with TRBD2 as a possible D gene (6 bases). CDR1 MGHDK and CDR2 SYGVNS come from the germline V gene. The CDR3 runs to 16 residues. Trimming took off 6 bases at V and 6 bases at J, with 22 bases between the two ends. CDR3 DNA: TGTGCCAGCAGCCACCTGGCGGGGACCCTCGCGGATACGCAGTATTTT. Translation gives CASSHLAGTLADTQYF.

This clonotype was recorded a few times. The genes are TRBV20-1 and TRBJ2-3; the match to TRBD2 covers 7 bases. The ends lost 7 bases at V and 11 bases at J; junction bases unmatched: 15. The CDR3 is 13 amino acids. The V gene's germline CDR1 is DFQATT and CDR2 SNEGSKA (reference sequence). The CDR3 coding sequence is TGCAGTGTCCACGGGACTACCTGGGGGGGGCAGTATTTT. The encoded protein is CSVHGTTWGGQYF.

This clonotype was counted at least ten times. The genes are TRBV29-1 and TRBJ1-3; 8 positions agree with TRBD1. The germline gives CDR1 SQVTM, CDR2 ANQGSEA. The CDR3 is 14 amino acids. V lost 4 bases, J lost 8 bases, and 10 bases stayed unmatched. The DNA for the CDR3 is TGCAGCGTTGGGGGACAGGCCTCTTGGGACACCATATATTTT. Residues: CSVGGQASWDTIYF.

The chain combines TRBV7-3 with TRBJ2-5, with a tentative D call TRBD1 (6 bases). The CDR3 totals 19 residues. Between the trimmed V and J ends, which lost 5 bases and 3 bases, there was a span of 28 bases. Germline CDR1 and CDR2: SGHTA and FQGTGA. The CDR3 bases are TGTGCCAGCAGCCCCCGCCCGAGACAGGACATTACATCAAAAGAGACCCAGTACTTC. This translates into CASSPRPRQDITSKETQYF.

This clonotype was counted many times. The V and J genes are TRBV5-1 and TRBJ1-1, with 10 bases that match TRBD1. The CDR3 is made up of 15 amino acids. Trimming at V came to 0 bases and at J to 1 base, leaving 0 bases not matched to a gene. The germline CDR1 and CDR2 sequences are SGHRS and YFSETQ. The DNA of the CDR3 is TGCGCCAGCAGCTTGGGGACAGGGGGGAACACTGAAGCTTTCTTT. Its protein product is CASSLGTGGNTEAFF.

The chain employs TRBV28 and TRBJ2-3; TRBD2 matches at 9 bases. Germline CDR1 reads MDHEN; CDR2 reads SYDVKM. V shed 5 bases and J 0 bases; nucleotides not matched to a gene: 6. The CDR3 spans 16 residues. This CDR3 reads CASSLLAGTSTDTQYF. The CDR3 DNA is TGTGCCAGCAGTCTCCTAGCGGGGACTAGCACAGATACGCAGTATTTT.

This clonotype was counted ten times or more. This chain connects TRBV25-1 to TRBJ2-7; TRBD2 aligns across 9 bases. The CDR3 loop spans 15 amino acids. J gave up 3 bases and V 6 bases, and 9 bases lay outside the gene matches. Germline V gene sequence: CDR1 MGHDK, CDR2 SYGVNS. CDR3 nucleotide sequence: TGTGCCAGCAGCGCCCCTAGCGGGAAGATCTACGAGCAGTACTTC. Its translation is CASSAPSGKIYEQYF.

The chain joins TRBV3-1 to TRBJ1-5, with TRBD1 matching 9 bases. This CDR3 comprises 14 residues. V dropped 4 bases and J dropped 5; count of bases not matched to a gene: 3. Germline lookup yields CDR1 LGHDT and CDR2 YNNKEL (reference sequence). The CDR3 sequence: CASSPRTGDQPQHF. The DNA of the CDR3 is TGTGCCAGCAGCCCTAGGACAGGGGATCAGCCCCAGCATTTT.

This clonotype showed up many times. CDR3 loop: CASSSDETGELFF. For the CDR3, the DNA is TGTGCCAGCAGTTCGGACGAAACCGGGGAGCTGTTTTTT. The V call is TRBV6-5, the J call TRBJ2-2; no clear D gene. The CDR3 is 13 amino acids. In germline, CDR1 is MNHEY, CDR2 SVGAGI. V dropped 4 bases and J dropped 5 bases, with 8 bases sitting between them.

The gene calls are TRBV21-1 and TRBJ2-4; the table names TRBD2, a call not compared with the DNA. TRBV21-1 represents a pseudogene. The CDR3 extends over 15 amino acids. CDR3 bases: TGTGCCAGCAGCCCCCAGAAGGGCCCTGGGAACATTCAGTACTTC. Its protein is CASSPQKGPGNIQYF.

The chain joins TRBV20-1 to TRBJ2-7; D gene ambiguous. This CDR3 comprises 17 residues. Germline lookup yields CDR1 DFQATT and CDR2 SNEGSKA (reference sequence). The V gene lost 3 bases and the J gene lost 3 bases, with 24 bases spanning the gap. CDR3 amino acids: CSASPPATPTPGYEQYF. CDR3 sequence (DNA): TGCAGTGCTAGCCCCCCCGCGACCCCCACTCCTGGCTACGAGCAGTACTTC.

This clonotype was counted many times. The chain links TRBV2 to TRBJ2-1; D unclear. V lost 0 bases and J lost 9, with 6 bases in between. The germline gives CDR1 SNHLY, CDR2 FYNNEI. The CDR3 has 12 amino acids. The CDR3 sequence is CASSEAQREQFF. The DNA of the CDR3 is TGTGCCAGCAGTGAAGCGCAGCGTGAGCAGTTCTTC.

This rearrangement joins TRBV4-1 to TRBJ1-1; 8 positions agree with TRBD1. Per germline, CDR1 MGHRA and CDR2 YSYEKL. CDR3 length: 15 amino acids. The V segment lost 0 bases and the J segment 0 bases; nucleotides outside the gene matches: 0. This chain's CDR3 is CASSQEQGVNTEAFF. In DNA form, the CDR3 reads TGCGCCAGCAGCCAAGAACAGGGGGTGAACACTGAAGCTTTCTTT.

This clonotype was counted ten times or more. J is TRBJ1-5 and V is TRBV12-3 or TRBV12-4, with TRBD1 as a possible D gene (6 bases). V shed 6 bases and J shed 7 bases, with 10 bases lying between them. This CDR3 is 12 amino acids long. The CDR3 region has the DNA TGTGCCAGCAGCTTGGACAGCCAGCCCCAGCATTTT. This encodes CASSLDSQPQHF.